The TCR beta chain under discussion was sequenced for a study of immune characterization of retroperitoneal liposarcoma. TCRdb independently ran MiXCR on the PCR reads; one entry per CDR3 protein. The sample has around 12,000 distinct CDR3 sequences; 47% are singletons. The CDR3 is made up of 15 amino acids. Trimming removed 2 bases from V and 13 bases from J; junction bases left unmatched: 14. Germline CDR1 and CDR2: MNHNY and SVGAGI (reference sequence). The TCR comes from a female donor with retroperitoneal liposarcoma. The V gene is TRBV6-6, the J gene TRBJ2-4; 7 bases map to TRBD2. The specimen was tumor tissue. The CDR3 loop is CASSYVGGTYNEQYF. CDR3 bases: TGTGCCAGCAGTTACGTCGGGGGGACCTACAATGAGCAGTACTTC.